The 3 T cell receptor beta chains presented below share a single source sample, sequenced in a study of cytomegalovirus exposure and HLA in healthy donors. This PCR relied on a set of 60 Vbeta primers and 13 Jbeta primers. Clones were read by immunoSEQ multiplex PCR, and TCRdb kept only the in-frame ones, dropping some. Of 150,000 to 160,000 clones detected, roughly 74% appear once; the ten largest clones hold about 2.6%. The source material was PBMCs. These receptors originate from a man in his late teens or twenties in good health and CMV-seronegative.

Only a few counts were recorded for this clone. The CDR3 coding sequence is TGTGCCAGCAGTCCCCTGGACAGGAACACCGGGGAGCTGTTTTTT. Translation: CASSPLDRNTGELFF. The V gene is TRBV28, the J gene TRBJ2-2; possibly TRBD1 for D (6 bases). The CDR3 totals 15 residues. Trimming pared 5 bases from V and 1 base from J, leaving 11 bases between. Germline CDR1 MDHEN, CDR2 SYDVKM.

This chain uses TRBV11-3 with TRBJ2-7; TRBD2 aligns across 7 bases. The length of the CDR3 is 13 residues. The germline gives CDR1 SGHNT, CDR2 YENEEA. V shed 5 bases, J shed 6 bases, and the junction held 7 bases outside the gene matches. The CDR3 loop is CASSPRGSREQYF. In DNA form, the CDR3 reads TGTGCCAGCAGCCCCCGCGGGAGCCGCGAGCAGTACTTC.

The genes are TRBV29-1 and TRBJ2-5, with a weak D call TRBD1 (5 bases). The CDR3 contains 14 residues. Germline V gives CDR1 SQVTM, CDR2 ANQGSEA. Trimming took off 7 bases at V and 4 bases at J, with 19 bases between the two ends. This CDR3 reads CSAALPRGRETQYF. The CDR3 nucleotides read TGCAGCGCGGCCCTCCCTAGGGGCCGAGAGACCCAGTACTTC.